The 21 T cell receptor beta chains reported below all come from one sample, sequenced in a study of Ad26.COV2.S vaccination and SARS-CoV-2 variants. Treatment described: around 19 received Ad26.COV2.S at low or high dose, single or two shots; about five received placebo; per-sample allocation not given. Day 63 after the first vaccine or placebo injection was the time point for sampling. The data were produced by immunoSEQ multiplex PCR, yet TCRdb's version contains in-frame clones alone and is incomplete. The sample consists of about 460,000 clones, about 89% of them appearing once. Material: peripheral blood, obtained in a trial of Ad26.COV2.S vaccine versus placebo. The source is a person aged 18-60 years who received the Ad26.COV2.S COVID-19 vaccine or a placebo.

This chain links TRBV21-1 with TRBJ1-1. TRBV21-1 is flagged as a pseudogene. The CDR3 extends over 15 amino acids. CDR3 in amino acids: CASSKVGPANTEAFF. The CDR3 nucleotides are TGTGCCAGCAGCAAAGTAGGCCCAGCGAACACTGAAGCTTTCTTT.

The gene calls are TRBV3-1 (or the pseudogene TRBV3-2) and TRBJ1-1; D is perhaps TRBD1 (5 bases). V dropped 3 bases and J dropped 1 base, with 12 bases sitting between them. Germline assignment: CDR1 LGHDT and CDR2 YNNKEL (reference sequence). This CDR3 is 15 amino acids long. CDR3 sequence: CASSHTPGTNTEAFF. In DNA, the CDR3 is TGTGCCAGCAGCCATACTCCAGGGACGAACACTGAAGCTTTCTTT.

The V call is TRBV15, the J call TRBJ2-5, with 7 bases lining up with TRBD1. CDR1 is LNHNV and CDR2 is YYDKDF in the germline V gene (reference sequence). The CDR3 spans 15 residues. With 4 bases clipped from V and 3 bases from J, the junction kept 8 bases outside the gene matches. The CDR3 nucleotides are TGTGCCACCAGCAAAGGGGACAGACAGAAAGAGACCCAGTACTTC. Its translation is CATSKGDRQKETQYF. Looking up the rest from reference TRBV15 and TRBJ2-5 gives the full variable domain: DAMVIQNPRYQVTQFGKPVTLSCSQTLNHNVMYWYQQKSSQAPKLLFHYYDKDFNNEADTPDNFQSRRPNTSFCFLDIRSPGLGDTAMYLCATSKGDRQKETQYFGPGTRLLVL.

Ten or more counts support this clone. The chain combines TRBV7-8 with TRBJ1-2, with 12 bases fitting TRBD1. The germline gives CDR1 SGHVS, CDR2 FQNEAQ. Trimming took 1 base from V and 2 from J; bases not matched to a gene: 11. This CDR3 has 19 amino acids. Written as DNA, the CDR3 is TGTGCCAGCAGCTTAGACGACCCGGGACAGGGGGCCAGGAACTATGGCTACACCTTC. This encodes CASSLDDPGQGARNYGYTF. Supplemented by reference TRBV7-8 and TRBJ1-2, the full variable domain reads GAGVSQSPRYKVAKRGQDVALRCDPISGHVSLFWYQQALGQGPEFLTYFQNEAQLDKSGLPSDRFFAERPEGSVSTLKIQRTQQEDSAVYLCASSLDDPGQGARNYGYTFGSGTRLTVV.

The V call is TRBV28, the J call TRBJ1-2; 10 nucleotides line up with TRBD1. Looked up from germline, CDR1 is MDHEN and CDR2 is SYDVKM. The CDR3 has 15 amino acids. The V gene end was trimmed by 7 bases and the J gene end by 4 bases; junction bases not matched to a gene: 9. The CDR3 DNA follows: TGTGCCAGCACAACTCCACGACAGGGGGCCTATGGCTACACCTTC. Translating it yields CASTTPRQGAYGYTF.

This clone was recorded only once. The chain carries TRBV6-5 and TRBJ2-7; 7 positions match TRBD1. The length of the CDR3 is 15 residues. Germline V gives CDR1 MNHEY, CDR2 SVGAGI. Trimming removed 5 bases from V and 0 bases from J; junction bases left unmatched: 7. The CDR3 here is CASSNTGQISYEQYF. The CDR3 DNA is TGTGCCAGCAGTAATACGGGACAGATCTCCTACGAGCAGTACTTC.

This clone was seen just once. The genes are TRBV19 and TRBJ2-1; D might be TRBD1 (6 bases). The CDR3 totals 13 residues. Between the trimmed V and J ends, which lost 5 bases and 9 bases, there was a span of 14 bases. In germline, CDR1 is LNHDA, CDR2 SQIVND (reference sequence). The CDR3 DNA reads as TGTGCCAGTAGTGATTCAGGGGTCAGTGAGCAGTTCTTC. It translates to CASSDSGVSEQFF. Looking up the rest from reference TRBV19 and TRBJ2-1 gives the full variable domain: DGGITQSPKYLFRKEGQNVTLSCEQNLNHDAMYWYRQDPGQGLRLIYYSQIVNDFQKGDIAEGYSVSREKKESFPLTVTSAQKNPTAFYLCASSDSGVSEQFFGPGTRLTVL.

V and J are TRBV11-2 and TRBJ1-1; the D gene is possibly TRBD1 (5 bases). The CDR3 is 14 residues long. The V gene lost 1 base and the J gene lost 5 bases, with 11 bases spanning the gap. The germline V gene encodes CDR1 SGHAT and CDR2 FQNNGV. The CDR3 nucleotides read TGTGCCAGCAGCTTAGCCGGGGCTTATACTGAAGCTTTCTTT. As protein: CASSLAGAYTEAFF.

V gene TRBV9 combines with J gene TRBJ2-1, with 8 positions matching TRBD1. Per germline, CDR1 SGDLS and CDR2 YYNGEE. The trim removed 3 bases at V and 8 bases at J, leaving 10 bases unmatched. This CDR3 has 15 residues. The CDR3 spells CASSGGQGGVDEQFF. The DNA for the CDR3 is TGTGCCAGCAGCGGAGGACAGGGCGGCGTCGATGAGCAGTTCTTC.

The CDR3 reads CAWSAMSSYEQYF. As DNA, the CDR3 is TGTGCCTGGAGTGCCATGAGCTCCTACGAGCAGTACTTC. J is TRBJ2-7 and V is TRBV30; D ambiguous. Trimming pared 1 base from V and 0 bases from J, leaving 7 bases between. The CDR3 has 13 amino acids. Germline V gives CDR1 GTSNPN, CDR2 SVGIG (reference sequence).

This clone has only one observation. The chain has TRBV7-9 and TRBJ2-1; TRBD2 might be the D (6 bases). This CDR3 is 13 amino acids long. With 7 bases removed from V and 8 bases from J, the gap between germline ends came to 15 bases. Germline V gene lookup returns CDR1 SEHNR and CDR2 FQNEAQ (reference sequence). CDR3: CASTQIGGDEQFF. The CDR3 DNA follows: TGTGCCAGCACCCAGATCGGGGGTGATGAGCAGTTCTTC.

The chain recombines TRBV9 with TRBJ2-5; 8 nucleotides match TRBD1. CDR1 is SGDLS and CDR2 is YYNGEE in the germline V gene. This CDR3 is 14 amino acids long. V dropped 4 bases and J dropped 5; count of bases not matched to a gene: 7. The CDR3 sequence: CASSQRQGRETQYF. CDR3 nucleotides: TGTGCCAGCAGCCAGCGACAGGGGAGGGAGACCCAGTACTTC.

Comments on this clone: Other DNA sequences in the sample encode the same CDR3. The V gene is TRBV5-1, the J gene TRBJ2-1; D may be TRBD2 (6 bases). V lost 0 bases, J lost 4 bases, and 11 bases lay in between. The CDR3 contains 15 residues. Germline CDR1 and CDR2: SGHRS and YFSETQ. The CDR3 nucleotides read TGCGCCAGCAGCTTGGGGGCGGGGTCATACAATGAGCAGTTCTTC. It translates to CASSLGAGSYNEQFF.

This rearrangement joins TRBV5-8 to TRBJ2-5; TRBD1 agrees at 9 bases. Germline V gene data show CDR1 as SGHTS and CDR2 as YDEGEE. Trimming at V came to 0 bases and at J to 3 bases, leaving 9 bases not matched to a gene. CDR3 length: 17 amino acids. CDR3 in DNA: TGTGCCAGCAGCTTGGGGGGATCCCGACAGGGGGAAGAGACCCAGTACTTC. Amino acids: CASSLGGSRQGEETQYF.

The V call is TRBV7-9, the J call TRBJ2-1; D is unclear. Trimming left V 4 bases short and J 7 bases short, with 8 bases between. Germline values: CDR1 SEHNR, CDR2 FQNEAQ (reference sequence). The CDR3 covers 12 residues. CDR3 coding DNA: TGTGCCAGCAGCTGGGCCTCAAATGAGCAGTTCTTC. Its protein product is CASSWASNEQFF.

This clone appeared a few times. V is TRBV9 and J is TRBJ1-2; D possibly corresponds to TRBD1 (6 bases). The CDR3 totals 15 residues. V lost 4 bases and J lost 1, with 14 bases in between. Germline V lookup: CDR1 SGDLS, CDR2 YYNGEE. For the CDR3, the DNA is TGTGCCAGCAGCCCGGACAGCGCAATTAACTATGGCTACACCTTC. Amino acid sequence: CASSPDSAINYGYTF.

V and J are TRBV5-1 and TRBJ2-7, with a weak D call TRBD1 (5 bases). The germline CDR1 and CDR2 sequences are SGHRS and YFSETQ. The V end lost 0 bases, the J end lost 6 bases, and 10 bases lay between the germline ends. The CDR3 loop spans 13 amino acids. This chain's CDR3 is CASSLAGMSEQYF. The CDR3, as DNA: TGCGCCAGCAGCTTGGCAGGGATGTCCGAGCAGTACTTC.

The rearrangement links TRBV11-2 to TRBJ2-7; D is unclear. CDR3 length: 13 residues. Germline V CDR1 and CDR2: SGHAT, FQNNGV. Trimming stripped 6 bases from V and 1 base from J, with 10 bases between. The CDR3: CASRSHGSYEQYF. As DNA, the CDR3 is TGTGCCAGCAGGTCTCATGGATCCTACGAGCAGTACTTC.

The gene calls are TRBV30 and TRBJ1-2; TRBD1 matches at 9 bases. The junction had 5 bases not matched to a gene; V was cut back by 5 bases and J by 7 bases. Germline loops: CDR1 GTSNPN, CDR2 SVGIG (reference sequence). This CDR3 comprises 12 residues. CDR3 in amino acids: CAWDRDRVGYTF. The CDR3 bases are TGTGCCTGGGACCGGGACAGGGTTGGCTACACCTTC. Together with reference TRBV30 and TRBJ1-2, the CDR3 gives the full variable domain: SQTIHQWPATLVQPVGSPLSLECTVEGTSNPNLYWYRQAAGRGLQLLFYSVGIGQISSEVPQNLSASRPQDRQFILSSKKLLLSDSGFYLCAWDRDRVGYTFGSGTRLTVV.

On this clone: The same CDR3 arises from other DNA sequences in this sample as well. This chain joins TRBV5-4 and TRBJ2-1, with 7 bases identical to TRBD2. The CDR3 has 16 residues. Germline V CDR1 and CDR2: SGHNT, YYREEE (reference sequence). J was trimmed by 0 bases and V by 0 bases; bases with no gene match: 3. The CDR3: CASSLGGGSSYNEQFF. CDR3 nucleotides: TGTGCCAGCAGCTTGGGCGGGGGAAGCTCCTACAATGAGCAGTTCTTC. The whole variable domain, filled in from reference TRBV5-4 and TRBJ2-1, reads ETGVTQSPTHLIKTRGQQVTLRCSSQSGHNTVSWYQQALGQGPQFIFQYYREEENGRGNFPPRFSGLQFPNYSSELNVNALELDDSALYLCASSLGGGSSYNEQFFGPGTRLTVL.

This clone was counted a single time. The J gene is TRBJ1-1, the V gene TRBV28, with no clear D. The germline V gene encodes CDR1 MDHEN and CDR2 SYDVKM. The CDR3 runs to 12 residues. With 6 bases removed from V and 3 bases from J, the gap between germline ends came to 8 bases. CDR3 nucleotide sequence: TGTGCCAGCAGCCACCCGGACACTGAAGCTTTCTTT. This codes for CASSHPDTEAFF.